Shown below are 20 T cell receptor beta chains from a single sample sequenced in a study of blood T cell repertoires in COVID-19. The data were produced by immunoSEQ multiplex PCR, yet TCRdb's version contains in-frame clones alone and is incomplete. The profile shows about 260,000 clones, approximately 90% of them singletons. Material: PBMCs or T cells enriched from blood (not recorded which). The receptors come from a man aged 45-65 years who had been exposed to COVID-19.

This chain links TRBV30 with TRBJ2-3; 9 bases align to TRBD1. The length of the CDR3 is 14 residues. The V segment lost 2 bases and the J segment 10 bases; nucleotides outside the gene matches: 10. From germline, CDR1 is GTSNPN and CDR2 SVGIG (reference sequence). CDR3 DNA: TGTGCCTGGAGTCTACAGGGGGCTCCAGTTGCGCAGTATTTT. Translating it yields CAWSLQGAPVAQYF.

V gene TRBV18 combines with J gene TRBJ1-5, with 9 bases lining up with TRBD1. V lost 5 bases, J lost 6 bases, and 5 bases stayed unmatched. CDR1 KGHSH and CDR2 LQKENI come from the germline V gene. The CDR3 totals 14 residues. The CDR3 coding sequence is TGTGCCAGCTCATACAGGGGGCGCGGTCAGCCCCAGCATTTT. Amino acid sequence: CASSYRGRGQPQHF.

This clone was seen only once. The V and J genes are TRBV19 and TRBJ2-1; tentative D call: TRBD2 (7 bases). Germline CDR1 and CDR2: LNHDA and SQIVND (reference sequence). V was trimmed by 3 bases and J by 3 bases, leaving 18 bases between them. This CDR3 region has 17 residues. CDR3 protein: CASSISLGGGSYNEQFF. As DNA, the CDR3 is TGTGCCAGTAGTATTTCTTTGGGGGGCGGGAGCTACAATGAGCAGTTCTTC.

This clone was seen once. The chain has TRBV15 and TRBJ2-3; a weak D match, TRBD2 (6 bases). The CDR3 is made up of 17 amino acids. Germline loops: CDR1 LNHNV, CDR2 YYDKDF (reference sequence). The V and J ends lost 1 base and 1 base respectively, with 15 bases between them. Written as DNA, the CDR3 is TGTGCCACCAGCAGAGTTCGGGGGAGCCTGGGCACAGATACGCAGTATTTT. Amino acids: CATSRVRGSLGTDTQYF.

This clone was picked up one time. This chain links TRBV12-5 with TRBJ2-4; 7 nucleotides align to TRBD1. The CDR3 contains 13 residues. Losses at the gene ends were 5 bases for V and 9 bases for J; bases not matched to a gene: 7. Germline lookup yields CDR1 LGHNT and CDR2 FRNRAP. The CDR3 DNA reads TGTGCTAGTGGTCGGGACAGTATTGGCATTCAGTACTTC. This sequence encodes CASGRDSIGIQYF.

DNA for the CDR3: TGTGCCAGCAGTTACCACCCGGGACAGGGGAGCAATCAGCCCCAGCATTTT. This translates into CASSYHPGQGSNQPQHF. This chain connects TRBV6-2 or TRBV6-3 to TRBJ1-5; 10 bases line up with TRBD1. The CDR3 sequence is 17 residues long. The V gene end was trimmed by 2 bases and the J gene end by 1 base; junction bases not matched to a gene: 5. Germline CDR1 is MNHEY and CDR2 is SVGEGT.

V and J are TRBV29-1 and TRBJ2-3; 9 nucleotides line up with TRBD1. In germline, CDR1 is SQVTM, CDR2 ANQGSEA. The CDR3 is 13 residues long. J gave up 6 bases and V 4 bases, and 5 bases lay outside the gene matches. CDR3: CSVARGTGDTQYF. DNA for the CDR3: TGCAGCGTTGCCCGAGGGACAGGGGATACGCAGTATTTT.

The gene calls are TRBV19 and TRBJ2-1, with 7 bases matching TRBD2. The CDR3 is made up of 15 amino acids. The V and J ends lost 6 bases and 0 bases, in that order; junction bases with no gene match: 5. Germline V gene lookup returns CDR1 LNHDA and CDR2 SQIVND (reference sequence). CDR3 DNA: TGTGCCAGTAGAACCGGGGGGAGCTCCTACAATGAGCAGTTCTTC. Protein product: CASRTGGSSYNEQFF.

V is TRBV6-5 and J is TRBJ2-1, with 8 positions matching TRBD2. V gave up 4 bases and J gave up 5 bases; unmatched junction bases: 7. CDR3 size: 15 residues. CDR1 and CDR2 from the germline V gene are MNHEY and SVGAGI. In DNA form, the CDR3 reads TGTGCCAGCAGTTCCTTAGCGGGGAGGCACAATGAGCAGTTCTTC. Translation gives CASSSLAGRHNEQFF.

This chain connects TRBV5-1 to TRBJ2-5; tentative D call: TRBD2 (7 bases). Looked up from germline, CDR1 is SGHRS and CDR2 is YFSETQ. This CDR3 is built from 16 residues. V lost 6 bases and J lost 1, with 19 bases in between. The DNA of the CDR3 is TGCGCCAGCACCCCCGGGGTCGGGGGGCCCCAAGAGACCCAGTACTTC. This translates into CASTPGVGGPQETQYF.

This chain uses TRBV29-1 with TRBJ2-3; possible D gene TRBD1, 6 bases. This CDR3 has 12 amino acids. The germline gives CDR1 SQVTM, CDR2 ANQGSEA. The germline V and J ends were trimmed by 4 bases and 6 bases, with 11 bases remaining between them. The CDR3 DNA reads as TGCAGCGTTGTGTCAGGGGATGATACGCAGTATTTT. Protein product: CSVVSGDDTQYF.

The V gene is TRBV28, the J gene TRBJ1-1; TRBD1 agrees at 9 bases. This CDR3 has 14 amino acids. Germline CDR1 reads MDHEN; CDR2 reads SYDVKM. J was trimmed by 10 bases and V by 2 bases; bases with no gene match: 8. Written as DNA, the CDR3 is TGTGCCAGCAGTTTAGTGGGACAGGGCTGGGGAGCTTTCTTT. This codes for CASSLVGQGWGAFF.

The rearrangement joins TRBV28 to TRBJ1-3; 8 nucleotides align to TRBD1. The trim removed 6 bases at V and 4 bases at J, leaving 5 bases unmatched. The CDR3 has 14 amino acids. CDR1 MDHEN and CDR2 SYDVKM come from the germline V gene. CDR3 coding DNA: TGTGCCAGCAGCCACAGGGGGTTCGGAAACACCATATATTTT. It codes for CASSHRGFGNTIYF.

The rearrangement joins TRBV11-2 to TRBJ2-7, with TRBD1 identical over 7 bases. Germline CDR1 reads SGHAT; CDR2 reads FQNNGV. The CDR3 totals 16 residues. V lost 1 base and J lost 5; bases outside the gene matches: 11. CDR3 in amino acids: CASSLGQGNIWHEQYF. CDR3 nucleotide sequence: TGTGCCAGCAGCTTAGGACAGGGCAATATATGGCACGAGCAGTACTTC. Full variable domain (rest looked up from reference TRBV11-2 and TRBJ2-7): EAGVAQSPRYKIIEKRQSVAFWCNPISGHATLYWYQQILGQGPKLLIQFQNNGVVDDSQLPKDRFSAERLKGVDSTLKIQPAKLEDSAVYLCASSLGQGNIWHEQYFGPGTRLTVT.

The chain employs TRBV5-1 and TRBJ2-3, with 7 bases fitting TRBD2. V shed 7 bases, J shed 2 bases, and the junction held 7 bases outside the gene matches. This CDR3 spans 14 amino acids. Germline V gene data show CDR1 as SGHRS and CDR2 as YFSETQ. The CDR3 DNA reads as TGCGCCAGCTTCGGCGGGAGCCCCACAGATACGCAGTATTTT. Protein sequence: CASFGGSPTDTQYF.

The chain recombines TRBV6-2 or TRBV6-3 with TRBJ2-3; 9 bases map to TRBD2. CDR1 MNHEY and CDR2 SVGEGT come from the germline V gene. V trimming: 6 bases; J trimming: 5 bases; junction bases outside the gene matches: 15. The length of the CDR3 is 17 residues. The CDR3 region has the DNA TGTGCCAGCAGCCCCACCGGGCGAGCGGGAGGTCTAGATACGCAGTATTTT. Amino acid sequence: CASSPTGRAGGLDTQYF.

The count of this clone is one. V and J are TRBV7-8 and TRBJ2-3, with 9 bases fitting TRBD1. CDR1 is SGHVS and CDR2 is FQNEAQ in the germline V gene. Trimming cost V 4 bases and J 2 bases; bases outside gene matches: 13. This CDR3 region has 18 residues. DNA for the CDR3: TGTGCCAGCAGCTCTAGGGGAGCTGGACAGGGGTCCACAGATACGCAGTATTTT. Amino acids: CASSSRGAGQGSTDTQYF. The variable domain in full, with the rest retrieved from reference TRBV7-8 and TRBJ2-3, is GAGVSQSPRYKVAKRGQDVALRCDPISGHVSLFWYQQALGQGPEFLTYFQNEAQLDKSGLPSDRFFAERPEGSVSTLKIQRTQQEDSAVYLCASSSRGAGQGSTDTQYFGPGTRLTVL.

The V call is TRBV27, the J call TRBJ1-2; D gene unclear. The CDR3 length is 14 residues. The V gene's germline CDR1 is MNHEY and CDR2 SMNVEV (reference sequence). V lost 5 bases to trimming and J lost 0 bases, with 10 bases between them. The CDR3 DNA follows: TGTGCCAGCAGTCGTCACGGAGCTAACTATGGCTACACCTTC. Translating it yields CASSRHGANYGYTF.

The chain employs TRBV10-1 and TRBJ2-5; 7 bases fit TRBD1. V was pared by 6 bases and J by 2 bases, with 12 bases of the junction left unmatched. Germline loops: CDR1 WNHNN, CDR2 SYGVQD (reference sequence). CDR3 size: 16 residues. CDR3 region: CASRRPESGQQETQYF. In DNA, the CDR3 is TGCGCCAGCAGGCGTCCGGAATCGGGACAGCAAGAGACCCAGTACTTC.

This clone has just one count. The V call is TRBV10-3, the J call TRBJ1-2, with 7 bases that match TRBD1. J lost 0 bases, V lost 2 bases, and 3 bases had no gene match. Germline V gene data show CDR1 as ENHRY and CDR2 as SYGVKD. The CDR3 runs to 15 residues. CDR3 nucleotide sequence: TGTGCCATCAGTGAGATGGACAGGACTAACTATGGCTACACCTTC. Protein sequence: CAISEMDRTNYGYTF.